Shown below are 28 T cell receptor beta chains from a single sample sequenced in a study of vaccination effects on CD4 cells after COVID-19 (dated by TCRdb to between 2020 and 2023). The ViraFEST assay stimulated PBMC with viral peptide pools and then used TCR sequencing to identify antigen-specific CD4+ T cell clonotypes by expansion. After 10 days of culture, CD4+ T cells were isolated with the EasySep CD4+ T cell isolation kit. The method behind the library was the immunoSEQ multiplex PCR assay. This immuneACCESS table, as held by TCRdb, lists in-frame sequences with V and J called but not all clones. Of the missing ones, under half trace to an unresolved V gene in checked studies; the others have no known cause. This sample holds around 31,000 clones; approximately 68% were observed only once. The ten top clones hold over 25% of the sample. Their specific antigens are unknown. Here the sequenced sample was CD4+ T cells from PBMCs cultured with HCoV-229E spike peptides, taken before COVID-19 vaccination. This specimen's cell subset or site label, interpreted: HCoV-229E spike overlapping peptide pool stimulation. The receptors were sampled from a human donor who received a COVID-19 vaccine.

This chain connects TRBV7-3 to TRBJ2-5, with D perhaps matching TRBD2 (6 bases). Germline CDR1 reads SGHTA; CDR2 reads FQGTGA. Trimming removed 5 bases at V and 5 bases at J, with 12 bases between. The CDR3 extends over 13 amino acids. The CDR3 region has the DNA TGTGCCAGCAGCCTTGGGCTAGCGGAGACCCAGTACTTC. Its protein is CASSLGLAETQYF.

The gene calls are TRBV12-5 and TRBJ1-6, with D uncertain. This CDR3 has 18 residues. Between the trimmed V and J ends, which lost 1 base and 7 bases, there was a span of 20 bases. Germline loops: CDR1 LGHNT, CDR2 FRNRAP. The chain's CDR3 is CASGLDPPLAHPNSPLHF. The CDR3 DNA is TGTGCTAGTGGTTTGGACCCGCCCCTCGCCCACCCGAATTCACCCCTCCACTTT. Looking up the rest from reference TRBV12-5 and TRBJ1-6 gives the full variable domain: DARVTQTPRHKVTEMGQEVTMRCQPILGHNTVFWYRQTMMQGLELLAYFRNRAPLDDSGMPKDRFSAEMPDATLATLKIQPSEPRDSAVYFCASGLDPPLAHPNSPLHFGNGTRLTVT.

V usage is TRBV6-2 or TRBV6-3 and J usage is TRBJ1-5; D remains unclear. The V and J ends lost 2 bases and 2 bases respectively, with 7 bases between them. This CDR3 comprises 14 residues. CDR1 is MNHEY and CDR2 is SVGEGT in the germline V gene. The CDR3, as DNA: TGTGCCAGCAGTTACCCGCGTGGCAATCAGCCCCAGCATTTT. This gives the protein CASSYPRGNQPQHF.

The chain is built from TRBV5-1 and TRBJ1-4; tentatively, D is TRBD1 (6 bases). The CDR3 totals 15 residues. Trimming removed 3 bases at V and 4 bases at J, with 13 bases between. Germline V CDR1 and CDR2: SGHRS, YFSETQ. DNA of the CDR3: TGCGCCAGCAGCTCAAAGGGGGGGGATAATGAAAAACTGTTTTTT. It encodes CASSSKGGDNEKLFF. The whole variable domain, filled in from reference TRBV5-1 and TRBJ1-4, reads KAGVTQTPRYLIKTRGQQVTLSCSPISGHRSVSWYQQTPGQGLQFLFEYFSETQRNKGNFPGRFSGRQFSNSRSEMNVSTLELGDSALYLCASSSKGGDNEKLFFGSGTQLSVL.

The J gene is TRBJ2-5, the V gene TRBV4-1; 9 positions match TRBD2. Germline V gene sequence: CDR1 MGHRA, CDR2 YSYEKL. The CDR3 runs 16 residues. V shed 4 bases, J shed 10 bases, and the junction held 16 bases outside the gene matches. The CDR3 nucleotides read TGCGCCAGCAGCCCTGGGGGACTAGCCCCAGGGGTGGGCCAGTACTTC. It specifies CASSPGGLAPGVGQYF.

This clone was observed a single time. CDR3 sequence (DNA): TGTGCCAGCAGCTCAGGGGGCGCGGAAAACATTCAGTACTTC. Translated: CASSSGGAENIQYF. The genes are TRBV5-5 and TRBJ2-4, with 8 bases lining up with TRBD1. The germline V gene encodes CDR1 SGHKS and CDR2 YYEKEE (reference sequence). The CDR3 length is 14 residues. The V gene end was trimmed by 3 bases and the J gene end by 5 bases; junction bases not matched to a gene: 4.

V is TRBV18 and J is TRBJ2-1, with D perhaps TRBD1 (5 bases). Germline V gives CDR1 KGHSH, CDR2 LQKENI. The length of the CDR3 is 15 residues. The V end was cut by 3 bases, the J end by 0 bases, with 9 bases between. CDR3 protein: CASSPRQSSYNEQFF. CDR3 in DNA: TGTGCCAGCTCACCTAGACAGAGCTCCTACAATGAGCAGTTCTTC.

This clone is a singleton in its sample. The rearrangement uses TRBV10-3 and TRBJ1-1; 8 bases agree with TRBD1. The germline gives CDR1 ENHRY, CDR2 SYGVKD. The CDR3 is 12 amino acids. With V trimmed by 10 bases and J by 6 bases, 7 bases remained unmatched. The CDR3 sequence: CATRQGRAEAFF. CDR3 DNA sequence: TGTGCCACCCGACAGGGGAGGGCTGAAGCTTTCTTT.

This clone was observed a handful of times. The V and J genes are TRBV7-9 and TRBJ1-1, with TRBD1 identical over 7 bases. CDR3 size: 12 residues. Trimming took 3 bases from V and 11 from J; bases not matched to a gene: 6. CDR1 and CDR2 (germline): SEHNR, FQNEAQ (reference sequence). CDR3 sequence reads: CASSLEGALAFF. As DNA, the CDR3 is TGTGCCAGCAGCTTGGAGGGGGCGTTGGCTTTCTTT.

The genes are TRBV6-5 and TRBJ1-2; possibly TRBD1 for D (5 bases). V lost 6 bases and J 9 bases, leaving 17 bases between the germline ends. Germline lookup yields CDR1 MNHEY and CDR2 SVGAGI. The CDR3 length is 13 residues. CDR3 amino acids: CASSGPGQTRYTF. The CDR3 region has the DNA TGTGCCAGCAGCGGCCCCGGACAAACACGCTACACCTTC.

The rearrangement joins TRBV7-2 to TRBJ2-5; unclear D gene. There are 14 residues in the CDR3. Trimming shortened V by 0 bases and J by 0 bases, and 5 bases separated the two germline ends. Germline V lookup: CDR1 SGHTA, CDR2 FQGNSA. As DNA, the CDR3 is TGTGCCAGCAGCTTAGCCAGGTACCAAGAGACCCAGTACTTC. Its translation is CASSLARYQETQYF.

This clone was detected a few times. The genes are TRBV27 and TRBJ1-5; D is perhaps TRBD1 (6 bases). This CDR3 is built from 15 residues. CDR1 is MNHEY, CDR2 SMNVEV, per germline (reference sequence). V was shortened by 5 bases and J by 0 bases, with 11 bases between the two germline ends. The CDR3 protein is CASSPDRYSNQPQHF. CDR3 sequence (DNA): TGTGCCAGCAGTCCCGACAGGTATAGCAATCAGCCCCAGCATTTT.

The V gene is TRBV23-1, the J gene TRBJ2-6; D not resolved. TRBV23-1 is an open reading frame, and its role is uncertain. The CDR3 consists of 15 residues. The CDR3 DNA is TGCGTCAGGAGCTTTGGGGTATCTGGGGCCAACGTCCTGACTTTC. This sequence encodes CVRSFGVSGANVLTF.

The table lists this clone with a few counts. V and J are TRBV5-4 and TRBJ2-7, with D hard to call. V gave up 2 bases and J gave up 2 bases, with 2 bases separating them. Germline V gene data show CDR1 as SGHNT and CDR2 as YYREEE (reference sequence). This CDR3 has 11 amino acids. CDR3 protein: CASSFTYEQYF. CDR3 bases: TGTGCCAGCAGCTTTACCTACGAGCAGTACTTC.

In this sample, this clone turned up once. The genes are TRBV20-1 and TRBJ2-7; D might be TRBD2 (5 bases). The CDR3 loop spans 11 amino acids. Germline loops: CDR1 DFQATT, CDR2 SNEGSKA (reference sequence). Trimming pared 7 bases from V and 3 bases from J, leaving 10 bases between. The CDR3 nucleotides are TGCAGTGTCCCCGGACTCTACGAGCAGTACTTC. This gives the protein CSVPGLYEQYF.

The CDR3 nucleotides are TGTGCCAGCATTCTCCACCCCAGCGGAGACGAGCAGTTCTTC. The encoded protein is CASILHPSGDEQFF. The chain links TRBV6-6 to TRBJ2-1; weak D call: TRBD2 (5 bases). In germline, CDR1 is MNHNY, CDR2 SVGAGI (reference sequence). The CDR3 consists of 14 residues. V lost 7 bases and J 10 bases, leaving 20 bases between the germline ends.

The chain employs TRBV21-1 and TRBJ1-6; no DNA check was done on the table's D call, TRBD1. TRBV21-1 is flagged as a pseudogene. The CDR3 extends over 20 amino acids. This chain's CDR3 is CASSKFGRDRGRCEYSPLHF. The CDR3 bases are TGTGCCAGCAGCAAATTCGGTCGGGACAGGGGGCGATGTGAGTACTCACCCCTCCACTTT.

The V and J genes are TRBV29-1 and TRBJ1-2; 9 bases are shared with TRBD1. J was trimmed by 4 bases and V by 6 bases; bases with no gene match: 6. In germline, CDR1 is SQVTM, CDR2 ANQGSEA. The CDR3 is made up of 13 amino acids. CDR3 in amino acids: CSVDGQGSYGYTF. The DNA of the CDR3 is TGCAGCGTCGACGGACAGGGGAGCTATGGCTACACCTTC.

The chain carries TRBV5-1 and TRBJ1-5; D gene unclear. Germline-derived CDR1 and CDR2 are SGHRS and YFSETQ. The V gene lost 0 bases and the J gene lost 2 bases, with 6 bases spanning the gap. The CDR3 has 14 amino acids. CDR3 bases: TGCGCCAGCAGCTTGGGAGCGGGCAATCAGCCCCAGCATTTT. Its protein is CASSLGAGNQPQHF. Supplemented by reference TRBV5-1 and TRBJ1-5, the full variable domain reads KAGVTQTPRYLIKTRGQQVTLSCSPISGHRSVSWYQQTPGQGLQFLFEYFSETQRNKGNFPGRFSGRQFSNSRSEMNVSTLELGDSALYLCASSLGAGNQPQHFGDGTRLSIL.

The J gene is TRBJ2-1, the V gene TRBV6-6; 7 bases align to TRBD1. The CDR3 runs to 14 residues. V was clipped by 6 bases and J by 8 bases; unmatched bases: 10. Germline V gives CDR1 MNHNY, CDR2 SVGAGI (reference sequence). The CDR3 spells CASSRDSPRDEQFF. The DNA of the CDR3 is TGTGCCAGCAGCCGGGACAGTCCACGAGATGAGCAGTTCTTC.

The CDR3 DNA follows: TGTGCCTGGAGTGTACCTGGGGGCTCTGGAAACACCATATATTTT. It codes for CAWSVPGGSGNTIYF. This chain joins TRBV30 and TRBJ1-3; D is perhaps TRBD1 (5 bases). Germline CDR1 is GTSNPN and CDR2 is SVGIG (reference sequence). Trimming took 0 bases from V and 0 from J, leaving 9 bases between them. The CDR3 is made up of 15 amino acids. The full variable domain, rest sourced from reference TRBV30 and TRBJ1-3, is SQTIHQWPATLVQPVGSPLSLECTVEGTSNPNLYWYRQAAGRGLQLLFYSVGIGQISSEVPQNLSASRPQDRQFILSSKKLLLSDSGFYLCAWSVPGGSGNTIYFGEGSWLTVV.

The genes are TRBV3-1 (or the pseudogene TRBV3-2) and TRBJ1-5; tentatively, D is TRBD1 (5 bases). Trimming took 0 bases from V and 7 from J, leaving 19 bases between them. Germline V CDR1 and CDR2: LGHDT, YNNKEL (reference sequence). CDR3 length: 17 residues. DNA of the CDR3: TGTGCCAGCAGCCAAGATGTCCCTCGACAGCTGGTACAGCCCCAGCATTTT. Translating it yields CASSQDVPRQLVQPQHF.

This clone appeared a few times. V usage is TRBV3-1 (or the pseudogene TRBV3-2) and J usage is TRBJ2-7; TRBD1 agrees at 7 bases. This CDR3 is 15 amino acids long. Germline CDR1 reads LGHDT; CDR2 reads YNNKEL (reference sequence). The V segment lost 4 bases and the J segment 2 bases; nucleotides outside the gene matches: 8. CDR3 protein: CASSPTLGQTYEQYF. CDR3 nucleotides: TGTGCCAGCAGCCCCACGCTGGGACAGACCTACGAGCAGTACTTC.

This clone turned up a few times. V and J are TRBV27 and TRBJ2-1, with 12 positions matching TRBD2. CDR1 and CDR2 from the germline V gene are MNHEY and SMNVEV (reference sequence). CDR3 size: 14 residues. Germline trimming cut 7 bases from V and 12 bases from J; bases unmatched to any gene: 10. The CDR3 sequence: CASNAGLAGSLQFF. CDR3 nucleotide sequence: TGTGCCAGCAATGCGGGACTAGCGGGCAGTCTGCAGTTCTTC.

This chain connects TRBV30 to TRBJ1-5; D is undetermined. Germline CDR1 is GTSNPN and CDR2 is SVGIG (reference sequence). There are 13 residues in the CDR3. V dropped 4 bases and J dropped 3 bases, with 10 bases sitting between them. CDR3 coding DNA: TGTGCCTGGACAACCGGGCCCAATCAGCCCCAGCATTTT. It encodes CAWTTGPNQPQHF.

This clone is a singleton in its sample. The J gene is TRBJ2-5, the V gene TRBV4-3, with D perhaps given as TRBD1 or TRBD2 (6 bases each). The CDR3 is made up of 15 amino acids. The germline gives CDR1 LGHNA, CDR2 YSLEER. V lost 1 base, J lost 2 bases, and 11 bases lay in between. The CDR3 DNA reads TGCGCCAGCAGCCAAGGGGGGGCTCTACAAGAGACCCAGTACTTC. Translated, it gives CASSQGGALQETQYF.

The chain employs TRBV6-2 or TRBV6-3 and TRBJ1-5, with TRBD1 matching over 7 bases. CDR3 length: 17 residues. Looked up from germline, CDR1 is MNHEY and CDR2 is SVGEGT. Germline trimming cut 5 bases from V and 2 bases from J; bases unmatched to any gene: 12. The CDR3 spells CASSTQGRGVGNQPQHF. The DNA for the CDR3 is TGTGCCAGCAGTACACAGGGGCGCGGGGTTGGCAATCAGCCCCAGCATTTT.

This clone was picked up a small number of times. The V call is TRBV5-6, the J call TRBJ1-2; D call uncertain. The CDR3 contains 13 residues. Per germline, CDR1 SGHDT and CDR2 YYEEEE. V lost 0 bases, J lost 6 bases, and 9 bases lay in between. For the CDR3, the DNA is TGTGCCAGCAGCTTGGGACTGCAGAATGGCTACACCTTC. It yields the protein CASSLGLQNGYTF.